Below are 23 T cell receptor beta chains sequenced from a single sample in a study of blood T cell repertoires in COVID-19 (TCRdb year 2020). Library generation was performed with the immunoSEQ multiplex PCR assay. In TCRdb, the immuneACCESS table is reduced to in-frame sequences with V and J assigned. These tables do not hold every clone; where another copy was compared, an unresolved V gene accounts for under half, and the others remain unexplained. The sample includes around 170,000 clones, with about 88% observed a single time. The ten most abundant clones make up 2.5% to 3.5% of the sample. Sequencing was performed on peripheral blood. The receptors were gathered from a woman younger than 45 with active or convalescent COVID-19.

This chain links TRBV5-5 with TRBJ2-7; TRBD1 aligns across 9 bases. This CDR3 is 15 amino acids long. Trimming took 1 base from V and 6 from J; bases not matched to a gene: 8. Germline V gives CDR1 SGHKS, CDR2 YYEKEE (reference sequence). This CDR3 reads CASSLTGGGFTEQYF. CDR3 nucleotides: TGTGCCAGCAGCTTGACAGGGGGCGGTTTCACCGAGCAGTACTTC.

The V and J genes are TRBV19 and TRBJ2-1; TRBD1 might be the D (6 bases). V gave up 6 bases and J gave up 3 bases, with 15 bases separating them. From germline, CDR1 is LNHDA and CDR2 SQIVND (reference sequence). This CDR3 comprises 15 residues. As DNA, the CDR3 is TGTGCCAGTAGCGGGCAGGACAGCTTCTACAATGAGCAGTTCTTC. As protein: CASSGQDSFYNEQFF.

The chain uses TRBV28 and TRBJ2-3; 8 bases map to TRBD2. The CDR3 has 18 residues. Germline V gives CDR1 MDHEN, CDR2 SYDVKM. V lost 3 bases, J lost 6 bases, and 17 bases stayed unmatched. The CDR3 protein is CASSLGFRGSGNSDTQYF. For the CDR3, the DNA is TGTGCCAGCAGTTTGGGGTTTAGGGGTAGCGGGAACTCCGATACGCAGTATTTT. Together with reference TRBV28 and TRBJ2-3, the CDR3 gives the full variable domain: DVKVTQSSRYLVKRTGEKVFLECVQDMDHENMFWYRQDPGLGLRLIYFSYDVKMKEKGDIPEGYSVSREKKERFSLILESASTNQTSMYLCASSLGFRGSGNSDTQYFGPGTRLTVL.

The chain is built from TRBV7-4 and TRBJ1-5, with 9 positions matching TRBD1. Looked up from germline, CDR1 is SGHVT and CDR2 is SQSDAQ. The junction had 7 bases not matched to a gene; V was cut back by 1 base and J by 9 bases. CDR3 size: 15 residues. In DNA form, the CDR3 reads TGTGCCAGCAGCTTAGGCGGGACAGGGAGCCGGCCCCAGCATTTT. It is translated as CASSLGGTGSRPQHF.

This chain links TRBV15 with TRBJ1-3; a possible D gene is TRBD1 (6 bases). Between the trimmed V and J ends, which lost 5 bases and 0 bases, there was a span of 11 bases. The CDR3 runs to 15 residues. Germline loops: CDR1 LNHNV, CDR2 YYDKDF (reference sequence). CDR3 bases: TGTGCCACCAGCCGGGACATTGTCTCTGGAAACACCATATATTTT. It specifies CATSRDIVSGNTIYF.

The rearrangement links TRBV3-1 (or the pseudogene TRBV3-2) to TRBJ2-3, with a weak D call TRBD1 (6 bases). The CDR3 extends over 17 amino acids. Trimming cost V 0 bases and J 3 bases, with 16 bases left between them. CDR1 and CDR2 (germline): LGHDT, YNNKEL (reference sequence). The CDR3 protein is CASSQDPQGWSTDTQYF. As DNA, the CDR3 is TGTGCCAGCAGCCAAGATCCGCAGGGGTGGTCGACAGATACGCAGTATTTT.

The chain joins TRBV4-1 to TRBJ1-1; perhaps TRBD1 as D (6 bases). This CDR3 contains 17 residues. V lost 0 bases and J 0 bases, leaving 14 bases between the germline ends. CDR1 is MGHRA, CDR2 YSYEKL, per germline. The CDR3 spells CASSQDQSTGMNTEAFF. Here the CDR3 DNA reads TGCGCCAGCAGCCAAGATCAATCGACAGGCATGAACACTGAAGCTTTCTTT.

The J gene is TRBJ1-1, the V gene TRBV27, with TRBD1 identical over 9 bases. Germline CDR1 reads MNHEY; CDR2 reads SMNVEV (reference sequence). V lost 6 bases and J lost 4; bases outside the gene matches: 9. The CDR3 runs to 15 residues. CDR3 protein: CASSRTGGLSTEAFF. Here the CDR3 DNA reads TGTGCCAGCAGCAGAACAGGGGGCCTGAGCACTGAAGCTTTCTTT.

The chain uses TRBV11-3 and TRBJ1-1; tentative D call: TRBD1 (5 bases). The CDR3 has 13 amino acids. In germline, CDR1 is SGHNT, CDR2 YENEEA. V dropped 4 bases and J dropped 5 bases, with 11 bases sitting between them. CDR3 amino acids: CASSYLGGTEAFF. CDR3 nucleotides: TGTGCCAGCAGCTACCTGGGGGGTACTGAAGCTTTCTTT.

This chain links TRBV15 with TRBJ1-1, with 8 bases fitting TRBD1. Germline lookup yields CDR1 LNHNV and CDR2 YYDKDF (reference sequence). The CDR3 totals 17 residues. The V and J ends lost 2 bases and 5 bases, in that order; junction bases with no gene match: 13. CDR3 nucleotides: TGTGCCACCAGCAGACTTTTCACTTCAGGGGGCGGAACTGAAGCTTTCTTT. It specifies CATSRLFTSGGGTEAFF.

J is TRBJ1-4 and V is TRBV6-5; TRBD1 matches 8 bases. The CDR3 sequence is 15 residues long. Trimming cost V 2 bases and J 5 bases; bases outside gene matches: 4. Germline CDR1 reads MNHEY; CDR2 reads SVGAGI. The CDR3 here is CASSYGTGANEKLFF. The CDR3 coding sequence is TGTGCCAGCAGTTACGGGACAGGAGCGAATGAAAAACTGTTTTTT.

V usage is TRBV27 and J usage is TRBJ1-5, with 7 bases matching TRBD1. Germline V CDR1 and CDR2: MNHEY, SMNVEV (reference sequence). The CDR3 runs 17 residues. The ends lost 6 bases at V and 0 bases at J; junction bases unmatched: 11. The CDR3 DNA reads TGTGCCAGCAGCCGTAATCCAGGGGGAAATAGCAATCAGCCCCAGCATTTT. Its translation: CASSRNPGGNSNQPQHF.

V and J are TRBV7-6 and TRBJ1-2; 10 bases line up with TRBD1. The CDR3 is made up of 13 amino acids. Trimming at V came to 4 bases and at J to 5 bases, leaving 1 base not matched to a gene. Germline V gene lookup returns CDR1 SGHVS and CDR2 FNYEAQ. CDR3 sequence: CASSSGQGYGYTF. In DNA, the CDR3 is TGTGCCAGCAGCTCGGGACAGGGGTATGGCTACACCTTC. Full variable domain (outside the CDR3, taken from reference TRBV7-6 and TRBJ1-2): GAGVSQSPRYKVTKRGQDVALRCDPISGHVSLYWYRQALGQGPEFLTYFNYEAQQDKSGLPNDRFSAERPEGSISTLTIQRTEQRDSAMYRCASSSGQGYGYTFGSGTRLTVV.

This rearrangement joins TRBV30 to TRBJ2-1, with 7 bases matching TRBD1. The CDR3 runs to 14 residues. The germline CDR1 and CDR2 sequences are GTSNPN and SVGIG (reference sequence). Germline trimming cut 0 bases from V and 4 bases from J; bases unmatched to any gene: 3. The CDR3 sequence is CAWSVQGSYNEQFF. For the CDR3, the DNA is TGTGCCTGGAGTGTACAGGGGTCGTACAATGAGCAGTTCTTC.

The V call is TRBV9, the J call TRBJ1-1; D gene unclear. Germline CDR1 SGDLS, CDR2 YYNGEE. This CDR3 is 15 amino acids long. Trimming cost V 3 bases and J 1 base, with 13 bases left between them. CDR3 DNA: TGTGCCAGCAGCGCCCCCGGGGATCCGAACACTGAAGCTTTCTTT. Residues: CASSAPGDPNTEAFF.

The chain employs TRBV7-6 and TRBJ2-7; 8 nucleotides agree with TRBD1. Germline CDR1 SGHVS, CDR2 FNYEAQ. The V gene end was trimmed by 5 bases and the J gene end by 5 bases; junction bases not matched to a gene: 23. This CDR3 contains 19 residues. CDR3 loop: CASSRASAPSPTGAHEQYF. In DNA, the CDR3 is TGTGCCAGCAGCCGCGCCTCAGCCCCAAGCCCGACAGGGGCCCACGAGCAGTACTTC.

The chain uses TRBV3-1 (or the pseudogene TRBV3-2) and TRBJ1-2; 7 nucleotides line up with TRBD1. The CDR3 spans 15 residues. V gave up 0 bases and J gave up 4 bases; unmatched junction bases: 5. Germline CDR1 LGHDT, CDR2 YNNKEL (reference sequence). CDR3: CASSQDRGQLYGYTF. The CDR3 DNA reads as TGTGCCAGCAGCCAAGACCGGGGACAGCTCTATGGCTACACCTTC.

The chain combines TRBV28 with TRBJ1-5; the match to TRBD1 covers 10 bases. Trimming cost V 3 bases and J 0 bases; bases outside gene matches: 5. The length of the CDR3 is 17 residues. The V gene's germline CDR1 is MDHEN and CDR2 SYDVKM. The CDR3 here is CASSLGTGAHSNQPQHF. As DNA, the CDR3 is TGTGCCAGCAGTTTGGGGACAGGGGCCCATAGCAATCAGCCCCAGCATTTT. The complete variable domain, with remaining parts taken from reference TRBV28 and TRBJ1-5, reads DVKVTQSSRYLVKRTGEKVFLECVQDMDHENMFWYRQDPGLGLRLIYFSYDVKMKEKGDIPEGYSVSREKKERFSLILESASTNQTSMYLCASSLGTGAHSNQPQHFGDGTRLSIL.

The rearrangement links TRBV15 to TRBJ1-5; TRBD1 matches 8 bases. This CDR3 region has 14 residues. Germline V gene lookup returns CDR1 LNHNV and CDR2 YYDKDF (reference sequence). V was clipped by 2 bases and J by 5 bases; unmatched bases: 2. The CDR3 is CATSRPGGDQPQHF. CDR3 nucleotide sequence: TGTGCCACCAGCAGACCAGGGGGCGATCAGCCCCAGCATTTT.

This rearrangement joins TRBV28 to TRBJ2-3; 9 positions match TRBD1. Losses at the gene ends were 8 bases for V and 2 bases for J; bases not matched to a gene: 8. The germline CDR1 and CDR2 sequences are MDHEN and SYDVKM. This CDR3 region has 15 residues. CDR3 DNA sequence: TGTGCCAGCGGGTTACAGGGGGCCACCACAGATACGCAGTATTTT. Translated, it gives CASGLQGATTDTQYF.

The rearrangement joins TRBV2 to TRBJ1-5; tentatively, D is TRBD1 (5 bases). CDR1 SNHLY and CDR2 FYNNEI come from the germline V gene. V lost 1 base to trimming and J lost 5 bases, with 6 bases between them. The CDR3 consists of 13 residues. This chain's CDR3 is CASSEETDQPQHF. For the CDR3, the DNA is TGTGCCAGCAGTGAAGAGACAGATCAGCCCCAGCATTTT.

By share, this clone ranks as medium-sized. The chain couples TRBV7-6 to TRBJ1-6; maybe TRBD1 (6 bases). Trimming removed 4 bases from V and 5 bases from J, with 15 bases in between. CDR1 is SGHVS, CDR2 FNYEAQ, per germline. This CDR3 is built from 16 residues. CDR3 DNA: TGTGCCAGCAGCTCACGCAGGGGCGCGGATAATTCACCCCTCCACTTT. This translates into CASSSRRGADNSPLHF.

The chain uses TRBV9 and TRBJ1-3; the D is unclear. Trimming removed 0 bases from V and 2 bases from J, with 12 bases in between. Germline V gene lookup returns CDR1 SGDLS and CDR2 YYNGEE. This CDR3 contains 16 residues. As DNA, the CDR3 is TGTGCCAGCAGCGTAGAGGCGACTATGACTGGAAACACCATATATTTT. Translation gives CASSVEATMTGNTIYF.